These T cell receptor beta chains were read from a single sample in a study of T cells in Graves' hyperthyroidism and ophthalmopathy. MiXCR, run by TCRdb on the multiplex PCR reads, gives a single entry per CDR3 protein. Here the sample spans 200,000 to 250,000 distinct CDR3 sequences, about 25% being singletons. Source material: blood. These TCRs come from a woman aged 40 to 50 with Graves' ophthalmopathy. Both conserved end residues are part of each CDR3. The order of the fields is clone size, D gene, J gene, V gene, CDR3 DNA, CDR3 protein. A D gene is named only where the DNA matches it firmly. Some rows have no size entry. The others give once, few or many, or a class for an expanded clone.

many | - | TRBJ2-5 | TRBV20-1 | TGCAGTGCCGCACCCGAACAAGAGACCCAGTACTTC | CSAAPEQETQYF
many | TRBD2 | TRBJ2-7 | TRBV28 | TGTGCCAGCAGTTTCAGACTAGCGGCCTCCTACGAGCAGTACTTC | CASSFRLAASYEQYF
many | - | TRBJ2-7 | TRBV7-3 | TGTGCCAGCAGCTACGGCGGAGGTGGCTACGAGCAGTACTTC | CASSYGGGGYEQYF
few | - | TRBJ1-2 | TRBV12-3/TRBV12-4 | TGTGCCAGCAGTTCCGGCATTAGGGGCTACACCTTC | CASSSGIRGYTF
many | - | TRBJ2-7 | TRBV20-1 | TGCAGTGCTAGGGACGTTAGCTCCTACGAGCAGTACTTC | CSARDVSSYEQYF
- | TRBD1 | TRBJ1-1 | TRBV28 | TGTGCCAGCAGTTTAGGGACAGGGGCCCGTTTCGAAGCTTTCTTT | CASSLGTGARFEAFF
few | - | TRBJ1-2 | TRBV6-1 | TGTGCCAGCATATGGGGCAGGTCCTATGGCTACACCTTC | CASIWGRSYGYTF
many | - | TRBJ1-6 | TRBV27 | TGTGCCAGCAGTTCCTTATCCAGGGGTTCACCCCTCCACTTT | CASSSLSRGSPLHF
- | TRBD2 | TRBJ2-7 | TRBV20-1 | TGCAGTGCTAGAGATCGGGAGGGGTACGAGCAGTACTTC | CSARDREGYEQYF
many | - | TRBJ1-6 | TRBV28 | TGTGCCAGCAGCGACAGCTCCTATAATTCACCCCTCCACTTT | CASSDSSYNSPLHF
many | - | TRBJ2-5 | TRBV20-1 | TGCAGTGCTACCTTGGGCGGAGAGACCCAGTACTTC | CSATLGGETQYF
once | - | TRBJ2-2 | TRBV6-1 | TGTGCCATTCGGGACCTATTGAACACCGGGGAGCTGTTTTTT | CAIRDLLNTGELFF
many | - | TRBJ2-2 | TRBV7-8 | TGTGCCAGCAGCTCCCGGGACGGGAACACCGGGGAGCTGTTTTTT | CASSSRDGNTGELFF
- | TRBD2 | TRBJ2-7 | TRBV6-5 | TGTGCCAGCAGTTACTCCATGAGCGGGATCCACTCCTACGAGCAGTACTTC | CASSYSMSGIHSYEQYF
many | - | TRBJ2-5 | TRBV2 | TGTGCCAGCAGTGCCATACGAGACTACCTCGAAGAGACCCAGTACTTC | CASSAIRDYLEETQYF
many | TRBD1 | TRBJ1-2 | TRBV5-1 | TGCGCCAGCAGCTTGTCGGACAGGGAAAGCCTCACCTTC | CASSLSDRESLTF
many | - | TRBJ2-2 | TRBV27 | TGTGCCAGCAGCCCGGGCGGCGGGGAGCTGTTTTTT | CASSPGGGELFF
many | TRBD1 | TRBJ2-6 | TRBV7-3 | TGTGCCAGCAGCACTGAACCACAGGGGGCTGGGGCCAACGTCCTGACTTTC | CASSTEPQGAGANVLTF
- | - | TRBJ1-1 | TRBV5-1 | TGCGCCAGCAGTTGTGGCGGAAACACTGAAGCTTTCTTT | CASSCGGNTEAFF
many | - | TRBJ2-7 | TRBV12-3/TRBV12-4 | TGTGCCAGCAGCCTGACTAACGGGAGATTCTACGAGCAGTACTTC | CASSLTNGRFYEQYF
- | - | TRBJ1-1 | TRBV6-1 | TGTGCCAGCAGTGAAGTTCTGGGGGCGGACACTGAAGCTTTCTTT | CASSEVLGADTEAFF
many | TRBD2 | TRBJ2-2 | TRBV7-2 | TGTGCCAGCAGCACCGGGACTAGCGTGAACGCCGGGGAGCTGTTTTTT | CASSTGTSVNAGELFF
few | TRBD2 | TRBJ2-2 | TRBV29-1 | TGCATCGTGAGTCTAGCGGGAGTTAACACCGGAGAGCTGTTTTTT | CIVSLAGVNTGELFF
many | - | TRBJ2-5 | TRBV6-2/TRBV6-3 | TGTGCCAGCAGTTACTCTACAGGGTCGATGGAGACCCAGTACTTC | CASSYSTGSMETQYF
many | TRBD1 | TRBJ1-2 | TRBV6-5 | TGTGCCAGCAGTTACTTGGGACAGGACTATGGCTACACCTTC | CASSYLGQDYGYTF
- | - | TRBJ1-1 | TRBV28 | TGTGCCAGCAGCAGTTTTGGGGAGATCGGACAGACCCGTGAAGCTTTCTTT | CASSSFGEIGQTREAFF
few | TRBD1 | TRBJ2-7 | TRBV29-1 | TGCAGCGCCGGGACAGGGGGCTTCTACGAGCAGTACTTC | CSAGTGGFYEQYF
few | TRBD2 | TRBJ2-7 | TRBV5-1 | TGCGCCAGCAGCTTCGCTTTAGCGGGAGCCGAATGGGGGTACGAGCAGTACTTC | CASSFALAGAEWGYEQYF
many | - | TRBJ2-7 | TRBV10-2 | TGCGCCAGCAGTCGGGACACCGGGCTCGAGCAGTACTTC | CASSRDTGLEQYF
many | TRBD1 | TRBJ2-5 | TRBV29-1 | TGCAGCGTTGTAACAGGGGAGGAGACCCAGTACTTC | CSVVTGEETQYF
many | - | TRBJ1-2 | TRBV25-1 | TGTGCCAGCAGTGAGAGTGCGAACTATGGCTACACCTTC | CASSESANYGYTF
many | TRBD1 | TRBJ2-2 | TRBV24-1 | TGTGCCACCAGTGGGAAAGGGACAGGGGGCATCGGGGAGCTGTTTTTT | CATSGKGTGGIGELFF
many | TRBD2 | TRBJ2-2 | TRBV7-3 | TGTGCCAGCAGTACTCGGGAGGGGGCCGGGGAGCTGTTTTTT | CASSTREGAGELFF
many | TRBD1 | TRBJ1-1 | TRBV5-1 | TGCGCCAGCAGCTTTAGCTCAGGGGGTGAAGCTTTCTTT | CASSFSSGGEAFF
many | - | TRBJ2-7 | TRBV15 | TGTGCCACCAGCGAGGGATTGACCTACGAGCAGTACTTC | CATSEGLTYEQYF
many | TRBD1 | TRBJ1-1 | TRBV4-1 | TGCGCCAGCAGCCCAAGGGGGCTCACTGAAGCTTTCTTT | CASSPRGLTEAFF
many | TRBD1 | TRBJ1-1 | TRBV20-1 | TGCAGTGCCGACAGACCCTTCCGGGACAGGGACACTGAAGCTTTCTTT | CSADRPFRDRDTEAFF
many | TRBD1 | TRBJ1-5 | TRBV7-8 | TGTGCCAGCAGCTACTGGGACAGGGATAGTGAGCCCCAGCATTTT | CASSYWDRDSEPQHF
- | - | TRBJ2-7 | TRBV18 | TGTGCCAGCTCACTATCCTGGAGCTACGAGCAGTACTTC | CASSLSWSYEQYF
hyperexpanded | - | TRBJ2-7 | TRBV20-1 | TGCAGTGCTAGAGATTCCCTGGGCGGGACTGCCTCCTACGAGCAGTACTTC | CSARDSLGGTASYEQYF
many | TRBD1 | TRBJ1-2 | TRBV12-3/TRBV12-4 | TGTGCCAGTACCCCGACAGGGGAAAGCTATGGCTACACCTTC | CASTPTGESYGYTF
many | - | TRBJ2-2 | TRBV12-3/TRBV12-4 | TGTGCCAGCGCCCTGGGTATAGCCGGGGAGCTGTTTTTT | CASALGIAGELFF
many | - | TRBJ2-2 | TRBV5-1 | TGCGCCAGCAGCTTGAAAACGGGCGGGGAGCTGTTTTTT | CASSLKTGGELFF
many | - | TRBJ2-2 | TRBV7-3 | TGTGCCAGCAGCTCAAATGGGGGTACCGGGGAGCTGTTTTTT | CASSSNGGTGELFF
many | - | TRBJ1-5 | TRBV28 | TGTGCCAGCAGGCCCGGCGACAGTTATCAGCCCCAGCATTTT | CASRPGDSYQPQHF
few | - | TRBJ2-7 | TRBV7-8 | TGTGCCAGCAGCTTACGGGCGCCATACGAGCAGTACTTC | CASSLRAPYEQYF
- | TRBD1 | TRBJ1-5 | TRBV7-8 | TGTGCCAGCAGCTTGGGACAGGGAAGGGCTTATCAGCCCCAGCATTTT | CASSLGQGRAYQPQHF
many | TRBD2 | TRBJ2-7 | TRBV4-1 | TGCGCCAGCAGCCGGACTAGCGGGGCCGGGGGGGAGCAGTACTTC | CASSRTSGAGGEQYF